The 27 T cell receptor beta chains reported below all come from one sample, sequenced in a study of T cells in Graves' hyperthyroidism and ophthalmopathy. TCR beta CDR3 region amplification was performed from RNA transcripts. First-round RT-PCR with HTBI primers amplified the TCR CDR3 region. TCRdb reprocessed the multiplex PCR reads with MiXCR, giving one entry per CDR3 protein. The sample consists of 650,000 to 850,000 distinct CDR3 sequences, under 20% of them appearing once. Sequencing was performed on blood. The receptors come from a woman between 45 and 65 years old with Graves' hyperthyroidism that later progressed to Graves' ophthalmopathy.

This clonotype was counted at least ten times. The J gene is TRBJ1-2, the V gene TRBV13; TRBD1 aligns across 7 bases. CDR1 and CDR2 from the germline V gene are PRHDT and FYEKMQ (reference sequence). With V trimmed by 3 bases and J by 1 base, 5 bases remained unmatched. CDR3 length: 15 residues. The CDR3 protein is CASSLGGQFNYGYTF. CDR3 nucleotide sequence: TGTGCCAGCAGCTTGGGGGGACAGTTTAACTATGGCTACACCTTC. The full variable domain, its missing parts supplied by reference TRBV13 and TRBJ1-2, is AAGVIQSPRHLIKEKRETATLKCYPIPRHDTVYWYQQGPGQDPQFLISFYEKMQSDKGSIPDRFSAQQFSDYHSELNMSSLELGDSALYFCASSLGGQFNYGYTFGSGTRLTVV.

This clonotype was counted at least ten times. The V and J genes are TRBV7-9 and TRBJ2-7, with D possibly being TRBD1 (6 bases). The ends were cut back, 4 bases at V and 4 bases at J, with 23 bases in the middle. There are 17 residues in the CDR3. In germline, CDR1 is SEHNR, CDR2 FQNEAQ (reference sequence). The CDR3 DNA reads TGTGCCAGCAGCTCGACAAACGGGGTAGGGGGATTTTACGAGCAGTACTTC. Protein: CASSSTNGVGGFYEQYF.

V gene TRBV15 combines with J gene TRBJ1-1; 7 bases line up with TRBD1. V was clipped by 5 bases and J by 4 bases; unmatched bases: 10. Germline assignment: CDR1 LNHNV and CDR2 YYDKDF (reference sequence). The CDR3 runs to 15 residues. The CDR3 nucleotides read TGTGCCACCAGCGGAACAGGGGTTTTGGTCACTGAAGCTTTCTTT. Translated: CATSGTGVLVTEAFF.

This chain uses TRBV20-1 with TRBJ2-5, with D possibly matching TRBD1 (6 bases). The germline V and J ends were trimmed by 0 bases and 5 bases, with 13 bases remaining between them. There are 14 residues in the CDR3. From germline, CDR1 is DFQATT and CDR2 SNEGSKA (reference sequence). CDR3 amino acids: CSARDRGSAETQYF. Here the CDR3 DNA reads TGCAGTGCTAGAGACAGGGGAAGTGCGGAGACCCAGTACTTC.

In this sample, this clonotype turned up many times. V gene TRBV11-2 combines with J gene TRBJ1-2, with 12 bases that match TRBD1. Germline V lookup: CDR1 SGHAT, CDR2 FQNNGV. This CDR3 is built from 15 residues. After removal of 5 bases from V and 7 bases from J, the junction contained 8 bases not matched to a gene. The CDR3 DNA reads TGTGCCAGCAGCGCCCCGGGACAGGGGGCGAGTGGCTACACCTTC. Residues: CASSAPGQGASGYTF.

The chain recombines TRBV7-3 with TRBJ2-2, with D hard to call. Germline CDR1 is SGHTA and CDR2 is FQGTGA. CDR3 length: 13 amino acids. V lost 4 bases and J lost 7, with 10 bases in between. CDR3 sequence (DNA): TGTGCCAGCAGCTCCGAAGTGGGCGGGGAGCTGTTTTTT. Translation gives CASSSEVGGELFF.

The DNA for the CDR3 is TGCAGTGCTGAACCAATGGGAAGGCGAGGGGAAAAACTGTTTTTT. The encoded protein is CSAEPMGRRGEKLFF. The rearrangement uses TRBV20-1 and TRBJ1-4; no definite D call. The V gene's germline CDR1 is DFQATT and CDR2 SNEGSKA (reference sequence). The CDR3 totals 15 residues. V dropped 5 bases and J dropped 8 bases, with 21 bases sitting between them.

The rearrangement links TRBV9 to TRBJ2-3; 7 positions agree with TRBD2. Germline V gene lookup returns CDR1 SGDLS and CDR2 YYNGEE. CDR3 length equals 14 residues. V trimming: 4 bases; J trimming: 6 bases; junction bases outside the gene matches: 8. CDR3 in DNA: TGTGCCAGCAGCCGAAGCGGGCGGGGGGATACGCAGTATTTT. Amino acid sequence: CASSRSGRGDTQYF.

Ten or more counts support this clonotype. The V and J genes are TRBV18 and TRBJ2-1; D is unresolved. Trimming left V 2 bases short and J 10 bases short, with 6 bases between. Germline V lookup: CDR1 KGHSH, CDR2 LQKENI. This CDR3 is 11 amino acids long. DNA for the CDR3: TGTGCCAGCTCACCAAACAGAGAGCAGTTCTTC. Translating gives CASSPNREQFF.

V usage is TRBV10-3 and J usage is TRBJ2-2, with a tentative D call TRBD1 (5 bases). Trimming took off 3 bases at V and 0 bases at J, with 8 bases between the two ends. From germline, CDR1 is ENHRY and CDR2 SYGVKD. The CDR3 length is 15 residues. The CDR3 here is CAISDGAPNTGELFF. The CDR3 nucleotides are TGTGCCATCAGTGATGGGGCTCCGAACACCGGGGAGCTGTTTTTT.

This chain connects TRBV29-1 to TRBJ1-1; D not certain. Trimming removed 0 bases at V and 6 bases at J, with 8 bases between. CDR3 size: 12 residues. Germline values: CDR1 SQVTM, CDR2 ANQGSEA. CDR3 in amino acids: CSVEELVAEAFF. The CDR3, as DNA: TGCAGCGTTGAAGAGCTGGTCGCTGAAGCTTTCTTT.

This clonotype was picked up many times. The V and J genes are TRBV7-9 and TRBJ2-3; D is uncertain. Trimming left V 1 base short and J 2 bases short, with 4 bases between. CDR3 length equals 13 residues. Germline CDR1 reads SEHNR; CDR2 reads FQNEAQ (reference sequence). CDR3 bases: TGTGCCAGCAGCTTAGTAACCACAGATACGCAGTATTTT. Its translation: CASSLVTTDTQYF.

This clonotype has at least ten counts. Its ends do not fully match the called genes, so a read error is possible. This chain connects TRBV11-2 to TRBJ2-7; D not certain. The CDR3 has 13 residues. Per germline, CDR1 SGHAT and CDR2 FQNNGV. The CDR3: CASSSRSSYGQYF. CDR3 coding DNA: TGTGCCAGCAGCTCTAGAAGCTCCTACGGGCAGTACTTC.

This clonotype was counted at least ten times. The CDR3 protein is CASRVPGQGAYNEQFF. The CDR3 region has the DNA TGTGCCAGCAGGGTCCCAGGACAGGGGGCCTACAATGAGCAGTTCTTC. The chain combines TRBV6-1 with TRBJ2-1; 10 bases map to TRBD1. This CDR3 is built from 16 residues. The V gene's germline CDR1 is MNHNS and CDR2 SASEGT. V lost 6 bases to trimming and J lost 2 bases; unmatched junction nucleotides: 7.

Only a few counts were recorded for this clonotype. The chain carries TRBV6-1 and TRBJ1-2; D is ambiguous. V gave up 6 bases and J gave up 3 bases, with 14 bases separating them. Germline V gene data show CDR1 as MNHNS and CDR2 as SASEGT. CDR3 length equals 14 residues. CDR3 sequence (DNA): TGTGCCAGCAGCCTAAGGGCGGACTACTATGGCTACACCTTC. It yields the protein CASSLRADYYGYTF.

A few counts support this clonotype. The rearrangement links TRBV4-1 to TRBJ2-3; no clear D. Germline lookup yields CDR1 MGHRA and CDR2 YSYEKL. V lost 0 bases and J lost 6, with 10 bases in between. This CDR3 region has 14 residues. CDR3 in DNA: TGCGCCAGCAGCCAAGAAACAGTCGCGGATACGCAGTATTTT. Amino acids: CASSQETVADTQYF.

The chain employs TRBV27 and TRBJ2-7; TRBD1 might be the D (6 bases). V dropped 6 bases and J dropped 4 bases, with 13 bases sitting between them. The CDR3 runs to 13 residues. The germline CDR1 and CDR2 sequences are MNHEY and SMNVEV (reference sequence). This CDR3 reads CASRPGQIYEQYF. The CDR3 nucleotides are TGTGCCAGCAGACCGGGACAAATTTACGAGCAGTACTTC.

The chain joins TRBV29-1 to TRBJ2-1; the match to TRBD2 covers 11 bases. V trimming: 5 bases; J trimming: 3 bases; junction bases outside the gene matches: 3. This CDR3 region has 14 residues. Germline V CDR1 and CDR2: SQVTM, ANQGSEA. CDR3 sequence: CSVRLAGSYNEQFF. CDR3 sequence (DNA): TGCAGCGTTAGACTAGCGGGGAGCTACAATGAGCAGTTCTTC.

This clonotype was seen repeatedly, ten times or more. The rearrangement joins TRBV20-1 to TRBJ1-6; weak D call: TRBD1 (5 bases). The CDR3 extends over 13 amino acids. CDR1 is DFQATT and CDR2 is SNEGSKA in the germline V gene (reference sequence). Trimming shortened V by 3 bases and J by 6 bases, and 9 bases separated the two germline ends. The CDR3 DNA follows: TGCAGTGCTAGGTCTCAGGGTAATTCACCCCTCCACTTT. Translation: CSARSQGNSPLHF.

At least ten counts were recorded for this clonotype. This chain links TRBV11-2 with TRBJ2-1, with D tentatively TRBD1 or TRBD2 (6 bases each). V lost 1 base and J lost 0, with 13 bases in between. Germline values: CDR1 SGHAT, CDR2 FQNNGV. CDR3 length equals 17 residues. CDR3 coding DNA: TGTGCCAGCAGCTTAGCGGGGGCCCTTTTCTCCTACAATGAGCAGTTCTTC. It yields the protein CASSLAGALFSYNEQFF.

This clonotype was seen a handful of times. At one end the junction does not follow the germline gene, possibly because of a read error. CDR3 coding DNA: TGCGCCAGCAGCCAAGCAAGAGGACGGGCCCCTTTCCTTAGCACAGATACGCAGTATTTT. Translation gives CASSQARGRAPFLSTDTQYF. The rearrangement joins TRBV11-2 to TRBJ2-3; D is ambiguous. This CDR3 has 20 residues. Germline V CDR1 and CDR2: SGHAT, FQNNGV.

The V gene is TRBV6-1, the J gene TRBJ1-1; D not certain. V was trimmed by 3 bases and J by 7 bases, leaving 6 bases between them. Germline CDR1 is MNHNS and CDR2 is SASEGT. This CDR3 has 11 amino acids. The CDR3: CASSEVSEAFF. As DNA, the CDR3 is TGTGCCAGCAGTGAGGTTAGTGAAGCTTTCTTT.

This clonotype was picked up many times. The rearrangement uses TRBV29-1 and TRBJ1-1; no firm D call. Trimming left V 4 bases short and J 0 bases short, with 18 bases between. The CDR3 consists of 16 residues. Germline V gene data show CDR1 as SQVTM and CDR2 as ANQGSEA. CDR3 coding DNA: TGCAGCGTTGTTGGGCCGGTAATTAGCATGAACACTGAAGCTTTCTTT. Translated: CSVVGPVISMNTEAFF.

The chain carries TRBV29-1 and TRBJ1-4; D uncertain. Germline assignment: CDR1 SQVTM and CDR2 ANQGSEA. V was trimmed by 4 bases and J by 4 bases, leaving 13 bases between them. The CDR3 is 14 residues long. CDR3 DNA: TGCAGCGTTGGTGAACCCAGCCTTAATGAAAAACTGTTTTTT. Protein product: CSVGEPSLNEKLFF.

The chain employs TRBV6-5 and TRBJ1-4, with D tentatively TRBD1 (5 bases). V was shortened by 4 bases and J by 5 bases, with 11 bases between the two germline ends. The CDR3 extends over 14 amino acids. The germline V gene encodes CDR1 MNHEY and CDR2 SVGAGI. This CDR3 is CASSSGGANEKLFF. CDR3 bases: TGTGCCAGCAGTTCCGGGGGAGCAAATGAAAAACTGTTTTTT.

This clonotype was seen at least ten times. V is TRBV2 and J is TRBJ2-3; 7 bases fit TRBD2. The germline gives CDR1 SNHLY, CDR2 FYNNEI. After removal of 1 base from V and 5 bases from J, the junction contained 6 bases not matched to a gene. The CDR3 contains 15 residues. As DNA, the CDR3 is TGTGCCAGCAGTGAAGAAGCGGGGTTGGTAGATACGCAGTATTTT. Translated, it gives CASSEEAGLVDTQYF.

This chain joins TRBV29-1 and TRBJ2-5; the D gene is possibly TRBD1 (5 bases). This CDR3 is 14 amino acids long. The V gene lost 4 bases and the J gene lost 1 base, with 13 bases spanning the gap. Germline assignment: CDR1 SQVTM and CDR2 ANQGSEA. The DNA of the CDR3 is TGCAGCGTTGTACACAGGTTAACCCAAGAGACCCAGTACTTC. Protein: CSVVHRLTQETQYF.